The source of this TCR beta chain is a study of shared clonotypes between healthy human individuals (dated by TCRdb to about 2020). Study-wide context: Three men and a couple of women, aged 18 to 49 years, made up the cohort. Between about 0.8 and 8.9 billion PBMCs per donor were obtained by leukapheresis. Different laboratories and diverse techniques were used to prepare libraries and sequence TCR repertoires, to increase sequencing depth and limit assay-specific biases. Per donor, three plates each were used for CD4 naive and CD4 memory, two for CD8 naive, and one for CD8 memory. To estimate repertoire size and how much clonotype sharing occurs between individuals, the study deeply sequenced the blood TCR repertoires of several healthy adults.

Points the paper makes about the study in general: Larger estimated clonotype richness was generally found for naive subsets than for memory subsets. Incomplete sequencing was indicated by rarefaction of sorted-subset datasets, despite the large sequencing depth. Pairwise subsampling indicated that sequencing depth was expected to affect the degree of clonotype sharing among donors. Sampling was restricted to blood, and TCR repertoires in tissue are likely to differ from TCR repertoires in blood. Compared with non-shared clonotypes, the clonotypes found in all four sorted-subset donors had higher generation probabilities. Across four donors, approximately 5% of naive CD4, approximately 3.6% of naive CD8, about 2.3% of memory CD4, and about 0.44% of memory CD8 clonotypes were shared. The small number of donors limited the genetic and exposure-history diversity represented.

CD8 naive samples were CD45RO-negative cells positively selected for CCR7, giving a CD45RA+CCR7+ population that excluded TemRA cells. Donors were healthy HIV-negative adults with no recently reported acute infections or vaccinations. Every donor was a Caucasian adult living in Nashville, Tennessee, USA. Blood was obtained by leukapheresis, after which PBMCs were separated by Ficoll-Histopaque density gradient centrifugation and cryopreserved in liquid nitrogen vapor phase. Analytical flow cytometry was used to check the purity and quantity of each magnetically sorted T cell population. From each sorted fraction, genomic DNA was isolated and quantified by UV absorbance on a Nanodrop 2000c. Details on this clone: This clone's antigen is unknown. Base qualities are not at hand, and no much larger clone is one base apart.

In the germline V gene (reference sequence), CDR1 corresponds to LNHDA and CDR2 to SQIVND. V is shortened by 6 bases, J by 4 bases, and the region joining them spans 12 bases. Its CDR3 holds 13 amino acids, cysteine through phenylalanine. Solely the CDR3 DNA is kept, with 39 bases framed from the first base. Using the deep immunoSEQ assay, TCR CDR3 regions were amplified from genomic DNA by multiplex PCR. Extracted genomic DNA from each cell subset was spread evenly across all wells of several immunoSEQ 96-well plates, with each plate serving as a replicate. Each replicate PCR for sorted subsets received roughly 0.2 ug genomic DNA, equal to about 30,000 T cell genomes. Purified libraries were quantified with a Qubit 3.0 fluorometer, sized on a Bioanalyzer 2100, and re-quantified with the KAPA Library Quantification kit. A separate single-read 150-cycle Illumina NextSeq 550 flow cell was used to sequence each immunoSEQ 96-well plate. The original pipeline was this. Because the immunoSEQ output included only junctional sequences and no quality scores, the filtering could not be the same as the filtering used for full-length reads. To assign V/J genes and CDR3, sequences were annotated using PyIR, a Python wrapper for IgBLAST v1.9, with IMGT germline references. Reads were filtered out if the reads had weak V/J assignments (E-value above 1e-6), no CDR3, stop codons, out-of-frame junctions, or ambiguous translated residues. A V3J clonotype was defined by an identical inferred V gene, J gene, and CDR3 amino acid sequence. Percentage overlap between repertoires was computed as shared unique clonotypes divided by the size of the smaller repertoire. Three approaches were used to assess repertoire richness: RTK rarefaction, the Chao1 estimator, and Recon v2.1 estimates of unobserved clonotypes. Generation probabilities were computed with OLGA for all TCRbeta clonotypes obtained by the gDNA method from a handful of donors. TCRdb took this table from immuneACCESS and kept in-frame rearrangements with V and J called. Such tables lack part of the clones; where checked against another copy, unresolved V genes explain under half of the gap, and the rest is unexplained. D and trimming were read from the DNA, whereas the V and J calls and clone size are those reported in that table. This sample has roughly 2,000,000 clones in its table, and roughly 94% of those were observed once. The ten largest account for 1% to 1.5% of the sample.

Recombination joined TRBV19 with TRBJ1-2; a weak D assignment points to TRBD1 (6 bases agree). The TCR was taken from a man between 18 and 29 years old in good health. Sequenced: naive CD8+ T cells sorted from blood. This specimen's cell subset or site label, interpreted: CD45RA+CCR7+. The nucleotide sequence reads TGTGCCAGTAGCGGCACAGGGTCCTATGGCTACACCTTC. Translated, it reads CASSGTGSYGYTF.